The entry below describes one T cell receptor (beta chain). The antigen remains unidentified. The PCR ran on 60 Vbeta and 13 Jbeta primers. The protocol was immunoSEQ multiplex PCR, while the TCRdb copy is restricted to in-frame clones and leaves out a portion. This sample's table has tens of thousands of clones. This entry belongs to a study of cytomegalovirus exposure and HLA in healthy donors. The study, taken as a whole, reports: Cytomegalovirus status, reportedly, was diagnosed with high specificity and sensitivity by the classifier.

V was cut by 2 bases and J by 7 bases, with 16 bases left in between. Germline V gives CDR1 MNHNY, CDR2 SVGAGI (reference sequence). CDR3 size: 15 residues. This TCR was sampled from a man between 35 and 55 years old in good health and CMV-seronegative. The V gene is TRBV6-6, the J gene TRBJ2-3; D possibly corresponds to TRBD2 (6 bases). The sequencing sample was made of PBMCs. The CDR3 region has the DNA TGTGCCAGCAGTTACGAGGGGACTCGGGGCAATACGCAGTATTTT. Its translation: CASSYEGTRGNTQYF.